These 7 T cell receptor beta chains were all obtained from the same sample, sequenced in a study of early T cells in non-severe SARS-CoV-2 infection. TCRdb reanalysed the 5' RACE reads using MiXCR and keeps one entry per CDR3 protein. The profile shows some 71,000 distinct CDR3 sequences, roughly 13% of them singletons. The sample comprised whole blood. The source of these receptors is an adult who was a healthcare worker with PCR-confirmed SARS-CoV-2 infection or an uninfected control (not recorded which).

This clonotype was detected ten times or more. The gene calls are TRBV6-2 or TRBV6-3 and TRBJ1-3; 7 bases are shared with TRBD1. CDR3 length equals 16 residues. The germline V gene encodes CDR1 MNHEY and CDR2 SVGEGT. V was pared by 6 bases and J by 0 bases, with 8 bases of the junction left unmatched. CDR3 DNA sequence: TGTGCCAGCAGAAGGACAGGCGCTTCCTCTGGAAACACCATATATTTT. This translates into CASRRTGASSGNTIYF.

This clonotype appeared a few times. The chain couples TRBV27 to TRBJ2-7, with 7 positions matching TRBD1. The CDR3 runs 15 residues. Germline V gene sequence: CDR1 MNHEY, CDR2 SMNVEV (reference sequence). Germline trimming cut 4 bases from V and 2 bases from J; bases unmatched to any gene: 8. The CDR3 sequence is CASSSTGQLPYEQYF. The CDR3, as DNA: TGTGCCAGCAGTTCCACGGGACAGCTTCCCTACGAGCAGTACTTC.

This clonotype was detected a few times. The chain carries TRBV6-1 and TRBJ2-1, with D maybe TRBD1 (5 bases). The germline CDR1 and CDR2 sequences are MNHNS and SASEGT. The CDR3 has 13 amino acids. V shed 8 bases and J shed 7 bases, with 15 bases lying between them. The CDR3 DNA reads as TGTGCCAGCCACACCCAGGGTTATAATGAGCAGTTCTTC. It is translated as CASHTQGYNEQFF.

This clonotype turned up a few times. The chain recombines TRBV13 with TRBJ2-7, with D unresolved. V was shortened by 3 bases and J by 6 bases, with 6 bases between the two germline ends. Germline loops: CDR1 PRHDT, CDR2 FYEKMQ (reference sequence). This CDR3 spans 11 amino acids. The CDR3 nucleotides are TGTGCCAGCAGCTTTGCAAGCGAGCAGTACTTC. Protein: CASSFASEQYF.

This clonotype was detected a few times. CDR3: CASSVEVNEQFF. DNA for the CDR3: TGTGCCAGCAGCGTAGAAGTCAATGAGCAGTTCTTC. This chain uses TRBV9 with TRBJ2-1; unclear D gene. V was trimmed by 0 bases and J by 6 bases, leaving 4 bases between them. The CDR3 covers 12 residues. CDR1 and CDR2 from the germline V gene are SGDLS and YYNGEE. Full variable domain (rest looked up from reference TRBV9 and TRBJ2-1): DSGVTQTPKHLITATGQRVTLRCSPRSGDLSVYWYQQSLDQGLQFLIQYYNGEERAKGNILERFSAQQFPDLHSELNLSSLELGDSALYFCASSVEVNEQFFGPGTRLTVL.

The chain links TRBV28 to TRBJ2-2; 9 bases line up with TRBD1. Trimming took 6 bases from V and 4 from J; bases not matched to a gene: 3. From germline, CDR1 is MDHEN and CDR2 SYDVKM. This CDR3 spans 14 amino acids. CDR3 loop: CASRGQGLTGELFF. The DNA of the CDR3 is TGTGCCAGCAGGGGACAGGGACTCACCGGGGAGCTGTTTTTT.

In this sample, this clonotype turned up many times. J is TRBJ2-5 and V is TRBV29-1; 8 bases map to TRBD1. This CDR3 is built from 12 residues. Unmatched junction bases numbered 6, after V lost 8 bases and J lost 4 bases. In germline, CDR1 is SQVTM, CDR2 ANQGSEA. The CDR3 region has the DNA TGCAGCTCTTCGACAGGGGCAGAGACCCAGTACTTC. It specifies CSSSTGAETQYF.